This is a list of T cell receptor beta chains from one sample in a study of T cell responses to AZD1222 COVID-19 vaccine. Profiled with immunoSEQ multiplex PCR; TCRdb holds only in-frame clones, not every one. In the table there are some 150,000 clones, roughly 90% of which are singletons. The sample consisted of peripheral blood, taken on day 0 of AZD1222 vaccination. These receptors came from an adult in good health. CDR3s include the opening cysteine and the closing phenylalanine or tryptophan. The D gene is left open where the match is weak.

J: TRBJ2-5
D: NA
V: TRBV6-1
CDR3: CASSRLDWGETQYF

J: TRBJ2-7
D: TRBD1
V: TRBV7-9
CDR3: CASSPWTGAAYEQYF

J: TRBJ2-1
D: NA
V: TRBV7-8
CDR3: CASSLVPNEGQFF

J: TRBJ1-1
D: TRBD1
V: TRBV6-6
CDR3: CASSSGTANTEAFF

J: TRBJ1-4
D: NA
V: TRBV6-6
CDR3: CASKPGGGDEKLFF

J: TRBJ1-5
D: NA
V: TRBV11-2
CDR3: CASSLVEDSYCSNQPQHF

J: TRBJ2-3
D: NA
V: TRBV28
CDR3: CASRSNTDTQYF

J: TRBJ1-1
D: NA
V: TRBV3-1/TRBV3-2
CDR3: CASSLRTTEAFF

J: TRBJ2-7
D: TRBD2
V: TRBV7-8
CDR3: CASSSLAGSSYEQYF

J: TRBJ1-2
D: TRBD1
V: TRBV19
CDR3: CASSLRDRVTHYGYTF

J: TRBJ2-1
D: NA
V: TRBV11-2
CDR3: CASRRVSGKVFREQFF

J: TRBJ2-3
D: NA
V: TRBV5-1
CDR3: CASHPGGPYTDTQYF

J: TRBJ2-7
D: TRBD1
V: TRBV2
CDR3: CASRYYRDRGYEQYF

J: TRBJ2-1
D: TRBD2
V: TRBV4-1
CDR3: CASSQSGLAGRNEQFF

J: TRBJ2-7
D: TRBD2
V: TRBV30
CDR3: CAWSARTSGFYSYEQYF

J: TRBJ2-2
D: NA
V: TRBV15
CDR3: CATRRLKNTGELFF

J: TRBJ2-3
D: NA
V: TRBV5-6
CDR3: CASSLEGGTDTQYF

J: TRBJ2-7
D: NA
V: TRBV6-2/TRBV6-3
CDR3: CASSYGGYYEQYF

J: TRBJ2-7
D: NA
V: TRBV6-5
CDR3: CASSYNDGSEQYF

J: TRBJ2-1
D: TRBD1
V: TRBV2
CDR3: CASNRDRDNEQFF

J: TRBJ1-2
D: TRBD1
V: TRBV4-1
CDR3: CASSQDNRGLYGYTF

J: TRBJ1-1
D: TRBD1
V: TRBV29-1
CDR3: CSARTGLNTEAFF

J: TRBJ1-1
D: NA
V: TRBV27
CDR3: CASSSQGENTEAFF

J: TRBJ2-7
D: TRBD2
V: TRBV10-3
CDR3: CAISRLAGVYEQYF

J: TRBJ2-2
D: TRBD1
V: TRBV9
CDR3: CASSPQGAVEIGELFF

J: TRBJ1-4
D: NA
V: TRBV10-3
CDR3: CAISYDGTNEKLFF

J: TRBJ1-1
D: NA
V: TRBV5-4
CDR3: CASSLWGADTEAFF

J: TRBJ1-5
D: NA
V: TRBV20-1
CDR3: CSASNRAFQPQHF

J: TRBJ1-5
D: TRBD1
V: TRBV2
CDR3: CASSAQGAGVSNQPQHF

J: TRBJ2-7
D: TRBD1
V: TRBV28
CDR3: CASSPRWTGGVRRYEQYF

J: TRBJ2-2
D: TRBD2
V: TRBV5-1
CDR3: CASSLTSGATNTGELFF

J: TRBJ2-1
D: NA
V: TRBV7-2
CDR3: CASSSDWYNEQFF

J: TRBJ1-1
D: NA
V: TRBV18
CDR3: CASSPGQSGGAFF

J: TRBJ2-3
D: NA
V: TRBV14
CDR3: CASSHEVRATDTQYF

J: TRBJ2-2
D: TRBD1
V: TRBV3-1/TRBV3-2
CDR3: CASSHETGTVNTGELFF

J: TRBJ2-1
D: TRBD2
V: TRBV7-8
CDR3: CASSPLAGGPDEQFF

J: TRBJ1-2
D: NA
V: TRBV5-6
CDR3: CASSIDKRGIDTF

J: TRBJ1-2
D: NA
V: TRBV11-2
CDR3: CASSPGGTDTF

J: TRBJ2-3
D: TRBD2
V: TRBV6-4
CDR3: CASSGGGATDTQYF

J: TRBJ2-5
D: NA
V: TRBV3-1/TRBV3-2
CDR3: CASSPSWRGWQETQYF

J: TRBJ1-2
D: TRBD1
V: TRBV19
CDR3: CASSIDREGTYGYTF

J: TRBJ2-5
D: NA
V: TRBV6-1
CDR3: CASSDLNQETQYF

J: TRBJ1-2
D: NA
V: TRBV15
CDR3: CATSRDGTPTNYGYTF

J: TRBJ2-2
D: TRBD2
V: TRBV3-1/TRBV3-2
CDR3: CASSQTSWTRAYTGELFF

J: TRBJ2-3
D: NA
V: TRBV10-3
CDR3: CAISEWGASTDTQYF